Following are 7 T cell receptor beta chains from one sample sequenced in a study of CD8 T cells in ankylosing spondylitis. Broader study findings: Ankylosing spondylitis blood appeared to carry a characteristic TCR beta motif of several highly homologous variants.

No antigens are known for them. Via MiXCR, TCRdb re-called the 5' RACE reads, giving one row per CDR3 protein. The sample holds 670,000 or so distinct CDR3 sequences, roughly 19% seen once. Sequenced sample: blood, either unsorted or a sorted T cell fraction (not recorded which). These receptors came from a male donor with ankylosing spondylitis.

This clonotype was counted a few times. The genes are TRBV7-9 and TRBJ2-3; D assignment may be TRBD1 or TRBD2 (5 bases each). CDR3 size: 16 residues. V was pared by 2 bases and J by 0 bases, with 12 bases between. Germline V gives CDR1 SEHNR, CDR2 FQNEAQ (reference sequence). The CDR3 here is CASSLYGATSTDTQYF. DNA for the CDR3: TGTGCCAGCAGCTTATACGGGGCCACTAGCACAGATACGCAGTATTTT. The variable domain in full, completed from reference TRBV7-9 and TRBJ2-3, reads DTGVSQNPRHKITKRGQNVTFRCDPISEHNRLYWYRQTLGQGPEFLTYFQNEAQLEKSRLLSDRFSAERPKGSFSTLEIQRTEQGDSAMYLCASSLYGATSTDTQYFGPGTRLTVL.

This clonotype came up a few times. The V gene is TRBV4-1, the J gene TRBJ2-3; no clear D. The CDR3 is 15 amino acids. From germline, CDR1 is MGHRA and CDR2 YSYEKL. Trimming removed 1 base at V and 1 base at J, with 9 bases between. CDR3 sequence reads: CASSQVPVGTDTQYF. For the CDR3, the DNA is TGCGCCAGCAGCCAAGTCCCAGTCGGCACAGATACGCAGTATTTT.

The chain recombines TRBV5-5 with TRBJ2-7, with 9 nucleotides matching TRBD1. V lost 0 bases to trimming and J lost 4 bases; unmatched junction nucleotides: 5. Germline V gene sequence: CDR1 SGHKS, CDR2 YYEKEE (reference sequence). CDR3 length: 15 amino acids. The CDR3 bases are TGTGCCAGCAGCTTGGTAGGGGACAGGGCTTACGAGCAGTACTTC. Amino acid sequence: CASSLVGDRAYEQYF.

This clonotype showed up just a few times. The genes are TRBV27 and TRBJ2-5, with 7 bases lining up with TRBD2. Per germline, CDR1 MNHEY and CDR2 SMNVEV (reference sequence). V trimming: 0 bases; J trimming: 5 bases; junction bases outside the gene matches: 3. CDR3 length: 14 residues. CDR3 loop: CASSLSLGGETQYF. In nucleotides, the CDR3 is TGTGCCAGCAGTTTATCTCTGGGGGGGGAGACCCAGTACTTC.

CDR3 region: CASSQSWAEYNEQFF. For the CDR3, the DNA is TGTGCCAGCAGCCAATCTTGGGCAGAGTACAATGAGCAGTTCTTC. The chain carries TRBV16 and TRBJ2-1; D is ambiguous. This CDR3 is built from 15 residues. Trimming took 0 bases from V and 4 from J, leaving 10 bases between them. Germline CDR1 KGHSY, CDR2 FQNENV.

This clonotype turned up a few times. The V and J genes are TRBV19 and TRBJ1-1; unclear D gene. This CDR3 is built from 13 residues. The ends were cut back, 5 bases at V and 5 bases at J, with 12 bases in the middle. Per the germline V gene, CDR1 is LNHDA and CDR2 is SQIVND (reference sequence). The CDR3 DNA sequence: TGTGCCAGTAGTGCAGACTTTGGAACTGAAGCTTTCTTT. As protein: CASSADFGTEAFF.

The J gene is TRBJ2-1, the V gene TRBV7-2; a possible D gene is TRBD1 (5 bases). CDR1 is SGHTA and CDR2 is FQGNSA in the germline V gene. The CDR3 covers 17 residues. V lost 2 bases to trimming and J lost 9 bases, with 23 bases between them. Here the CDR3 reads CASSLRRVMTHYGEQFF. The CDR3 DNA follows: TGTGCCAGCAGCTTACGCAGGGTTATGACCCACTACGGTGAGCAGTTCTTC.